A single sample gave rise to the 28 T cell receptor beta chains below, sequenced in a study of blood T cells in healthy people across ages. The use of a sample-barcoded 5' primer and a J-beta primer mix characterized a second PCR of roughly 7 to 12 cycles. TCRdb reanalysed the 5' RACE reads using MiXCR and keeps one entry per CDR3 protein. The sample gives about 930,000 distinct CDR3 sequences, about 27% of which show up once; 10% to 13% is in the top ten. The same sample was also used in a study of T cells of mothers and their children.

The specimen was blood. The receptors were gathered from a woman aged 40 to 50 in good health.

This clonotype occurred many times. The chain has TRBV10-3 and TRBJ1-1; possible D gene TRBD1, 6 bases. The CDR3 has 14 residues. With 0 bases removed from V and 5 bases from J, the gap between germline ends came to 10 bases. Germline V gene data show CDR1 as ENHRY and CDR2 as SYGVKD. CDR3 nucleotides: TGTGCCATCAGTGAGTCCAGCCAGGGGACTGAAGCTTTCTTT. Encoded protein: CAISESSQGTEAFF.

This clonotype was seen a few times. V is TRBV19 and J is TRBJ1-1, with a weak D call TRBD1 (6 bases). The CDR3 totals 16 residues. Germline CDR1 reads LNHDA; CDR2 reads SQIVND (reference sequence). The V gene lost 5 bases and the J gene lost 0 bases, with 16 bases spanning the gap. CDR3 residues: CASSPLQGAMNTEAFF. For the CDR3, the DNA is TGTGCCAGTAGTCCGTTACAGGGTGCGATGAACACTGAAGCTTTCTTT.

The chain has TRBV2 and TRBJ2-4; 15 bases fit TRBD2. V lost 6 bases, J lost 14 bases, and 8 bases stayed unmatched. Per germline, CDR1 SNHLY and CDR2 FYNNEI. The CDR3 spans 14 residues. The CDR3 loop is CASSLRTSGGAKYF. The CDR3 bases are TGTGCCAGCAGCCTTCGGACTAGCGGGGGGGCCAAGTACTTC.

The gene calls are TRBV2 and TRBJ1-4; D not resolved. Germline V gene data show CDR1 as SNHLY and CDR2 as FYNNEI. This CDR3 is 15 amino acids long. V lost 1 base to trimming and J lost 1 base, with 7 bases between them. CDR3 DNA: TGTGCCAGCAGTGAAGAAGGAAGAACTAATGAAAAACTGTTTTTT. It specifies CASSEEGRTNEKLFF. Filled out from reference TRBV2 and TRBJ1-4, the complete variable domain reads EPEVTQTPSHQVTQMGQEVILRCVPISNHLYFYWYRQILGQKVEFLVSFYNNEISEKSEIFDDQFSVERPDGSNFTLKIRSTKLEDSAMYFCASSEEGRTNEKLFFGSGTQLSVL.

The chain carries TRBV11-2 and TRBJ1-1; D unresolved. V was cut by 5 bases and J by 8 bases, with 18 bases left in between. The V gene's germline CDR1 is SGHAT and CDR2 FQNNGV. This CDR3 has 14 amino acids. CDR3 bases: TGTGCCAGCAGCCAAACTGGGCGGACCGTGGAAGCTTTCTTT. This codes for CASSQTGRTVEAFF. The whole variable domain, filled in from reference TRBV11-2 and TRBJ1-1, reads EAGVAQSPRYKIIEKRQSVAFWCNPISGHATLYWYQQILGQGPKLLIQFQNNGVVDDSQLPKDRFSAERLKGVDSTLKIQPAKLEDSAVYLCASSQTGRTVEAFFGQGTRLTVV.

The J gene is TRBJ2-1, the V gene TRBV7-2, with D tentatively TRBD1 (6 bases). The V gene lost 5 bases and the J gene lost 13 bases, with 30 bases spanning the gap. The CDR3 contains 17 residues. Germline assignment: CDR1 SGHTA and CDR2 FQGNSA. CDR3 sequence reads: CASSELQGALAKNIQFF. CDR3 DNA: TGTGCCAGCAGCGAGCTACAGGGAGCCCTAGCCAAAAACATTCAGTTCTTC.

This clonotype was seen many times. The chain's CDR3 is CATAGTPQETQYF. DNA of the CDR3: TGTGCCACCGCAGGGACACCCCAAGAGACCCAGTACTTC. The chain combines TRBV10-3 with TRBJ2-5, with D perhaps TRBD1 (6 bases). Deletions cut 10 bases from V and 1 base from J, with 13 bases between. Per germline, CDR1 ENHRY and CDR2 SYGVKD. The CDR3 contains 13 residues.

In its sample, this clonotype was seen a few times. A single base separates this from a much larger clone, so it may be a read error. The chain is built from TRBV29-1 and TRBJ1-2, with D unclear. This CDR3 has 12 amino acids. Germline CDR1 is SQVTM and CDR2 is ANQGSEA. The CDR3 DNA follows: TGCAGCGGTGAAGAGGGCGGGTATGGCTACACCTTC. Amino acid sequence: CSGEEGGYGYTF.

The sample holds many counts of this clonotype. The rearrangement uses TRBV4-1 and TRBJ2-5, with unresolved D. There are 15 residues in the CDR3. V lost 0 bases to trimming and J lost 1 base, with 9 bases between them. Germline-derived CDR1 and CDR2 are MGHRA and YSYEKL. The CDR3 nucleotides are TGCGCCAGCAGCCAAGATCGCACTTCCCAAGAGACCCAGTACTTC. Residues: CASSQDRTSQETQYF.

V is TRBV27 and J is TRBJ2-3; 12 nucleotides match TRBD2. CDR1 and CDR2 from the germline V gene are MNHEY and SMNVEV (reference sequence). This CDR3 spans 16 amino acids. With 5 bases clipped from V and 5 bases from J, the junction kept 8 bases outside the gene matches. The CDR3 here is CASSATSGGGLDTQYF. As DNA, the CDR3 is TGTGCCAGCAGTGCGACTAGCGGGGGAGGCCTAGATACGCAGTATTTT.

This clonotype was seen a handful of times. The chain employs TRBV6-6 and TRBJ1-1; the D is unclear. The CDR3 spans 12 residues. The V end was cut by 6 bases, the J end by 2 bases, with 7 bases between. Germline CDR1 MNHNY, CDR2 SVGAGI (reference sequence). The chain's CDR3 is CASSIPNTEAFF. The CDR3 DNA follows: TGTGCCAGCAGCATTCCTAACACTGAAGCTTTCTTT.

This clonotype was picked up many times. The chain is built from TRBV27 and TRBJ1-2; D is perhaps TRBD1 (6 bases). Deletions cut 4 bases from V and 4 bases from J, with 16 bases between. The germline gives CDR1 MNHEY, CDR2 SMNVEV (reference sequence). The CDR3 is 15 amino acids. The CDR3 reads CASSYDGGAGYGYTF. The CDR3 DNA is TGTGCCAGCAGTTATGACGGGGGCGCCGGCTATGGCTACACCTTC.

The chain is built from TRBV13 and TRBJ2-3, with D maybe TRBD2 (5 bases). Trimming removed 5 bases at V and 4 bases at J, with 19 bases between. This CDR3 is 16 amino acids long. Germline V gene sequence: CDR1 PRHDT, CDR2 FYEKMQ (reference sequence). The CDR3 nucleotides read TGTGCCAGCAGCCTCACCGGACTTACCATCGCAGATACGCAGTATTTT. Translated: CASSLTGLTIADTQYF.

Remarks on this clonotype: This clone may be a read error of a much larger clone one base away. This chain links TRBV10-3 with TRBJ2-1, with TRBD1 as a possible D gene (6 bases). Germline CDR1 ENHRY, CDR2 SYGVKD. The CDR3 contains 13 residues. V lost 3 bases to trimming and J lost 13 bases, with 16 bases between them. The CDR3 coding sequence is TGTGCCATCAGTGACGGCAGGGGCGAGACCCAGTTCTTC. Protein product: CAISDGRGETQFF.

This clonotype was recorded a few times. The chain combines TRBV28 with TRBJ1-2; 7 bases match TRBD1. The trim removed 11 bases at V and 1 base at J, leaving 7 bases unmatched. Germline loops: CDR1 MDHEN, CDR2 SYDVKM. The CDR3 length is 13 residues. CDR3 protein: CAATGQINYGYTF. The CDR3 DNA reads as TGTGCCGCTACGGGACAGATTAACTATGGCTACACCTTC.

As concerns this clonotype: Its ends do not fully match the called genes, so a read error is possible. The CDR3 spells CSASGTNNQLQHF. The CDR3 coding sequence is TGCAGTGCTAGTGGGACAAACAATCAGCTCCAGCATTTT. The genes are TRBV20-1 and TRBJ1-5, with D tentatively TRBD1 (6 bases). CDR1 DFQATT and CDR2 SNEGSKA come from the germline V gene (reference sequence). This CDR3 is 13 amino acids long.

The chain is built from TRBV7-3 and TRBJ1-2; D remains unclear. Germline V gene lookup returns CDR1 SGHTA and CDR2 FQGTGA. The V end lost 5 bases, the J end lost 4 bases, and 17 bases lay between the germline ends. This CDR3 spans 15 amino acids. CDR3 in DNA: TGTGCCAGCAGCAGTGCCGGGGAGGAGTTCTATGGCTACACCTTC. Translated, it gives CASSSAGEEFYGYTF.

This clonotype has ten or more counts. This CDR3 is CASRTGANTGELFF. As DNA, the CDR3 is TGCGCCAGCAGGACAGGCGCGAACACCGGGGAGCTGTTTTTT. V and J are TRBV4-3 and TRBJ2-2, with D possibly TRBD1 on 6 matching bases. CDR3 length: 14 amino acids. CDR1 is LGHNA, CDR2 YSLEER, per germline. V was pared by 6 bases and J by 0 bases, with 8 bases between.

The table lists this clonotype with many counts. J is TRBJ2-5 and V is TRBV12-3 or TRBV12-4, with 7 bases identical to TRBD1. This CDR3 is 14 amino acids long. The junction had 4 bases not matched to a gene; V was cut back by 6 bases and J by 0 bases. CDR3 DNA: TGTGCCAGCAGGCCGGGACAGTACCAAGAGACCCAGTACTTC. As protein: CASRPGQYQETQYF.

This clonotype was seen repeatedly, ten times or more. The rearrangement links TRBV7-2 to TRBJ2-5, with 7 bases fitting TRBD1. The CDR3 totals 13 residues. Germline CDR1 reads SGHTA; CDR2 reads FQGNSA. The trim removed 7 bases at V and 5 bases at J, leaving 7 bases unmatched. CDR3 nucleotides: TGTGCCAGCATCGAACAGGGGACGGAGACCCAGTACTTC. Amino acid sequence: CASIEQGTETQYF.

This clonotype was recorded only once. Just one base apart from a much larger clone, this may be a read error. This chain's CDR3 is CSARDRGPTSNQPQHF. In nucleotides, the CDR3 is TGCAGTGCTAGAGATCGAGGGCCCACTAGCAATCAGCCCCAGCATTTT. This chain joins TRBV20-1 and TRBJ1-5; D unresolved. CDR1 DFQATT and CDR2 SNEGSKA come from the germline V gene (reference sequence). V was cut by 0 bases and J by 0 bases, with 12 bases left in between. The CDR3 contains 16 residues.

The chain carries TRBV4-2 and TRBJ2-7; 8 nucleotides agree with TRBD2. The trim removed 0 bases at V and 5 bases at J, leaving 9 bases unmatched. The CDR3 runs to 16 residues. Germline values: CDR1 LGHNA, CDR2 YNFKEQ. This CDR3 reads CASSQDLGLAPDEQYF. For the CDR3, the DNA is TGTGCCAGCAGCCAAGATCTCGGACTAGCCCCCGACGAGCAGTACTTC.

The chain links TRBV20-1 to TRBJ2-1, with 7 positions matching TRBD2. Trimming took 5 bases from V and 7 from J; bases not matched to a gene: 17. This CDR3 region has 16 residues. CDR1 and CDR2 (germline): DFQATT, SNEGSKA (reference sequence). CDR3 in amino acids: CSAPPSGRVIVNEQFF. The CDR3 DNA reads TGCAGTGCTCCTCCTAGCGGCCGGGTAATTGTGAATGAGCAGTTCTTC.

CDR3 in amino acids: CASLPGGLAGTRLTDTQYF. In DNA, the CDR3 is TGTGCCAGCCTTCCTGGGGGGCTAGCGGGGACTAGACTCACAGATACGCAGTATTTT. The rearrangement links TRBV28 to TRBJ2-3; 9 bases are a match to TRBD2. V shed 8 bases, J shed 2 bases, and the junction held 20 bases outside the gene matches. CDR1 is MDHEN and CDR2 is SYDVKM in the germline V gene. This CDR3 comprises 19 residues.

V is TRBV20-1 and J is TRBJ2-1; D is possibly TRBD1 (5 bases). The CDR3 is made up of 14 amino acids. Germline V gene sequence: CDR1 DFQATT, CDR2 SNEGSKA (reference sequence). The germline V and J ends were trimmed by 3 bases and 1 base, with 10 bases remaining between them. In DNA, the CDR3 is TGCAGTGCTAGGCAGGGCGTATCCTACAATGAGCAGTTCTTC. This codes for CSARQGVSYNEQFF.

This clonotype was found a few times. V usage is TRBV20-1 and J usage is TRBJ1-5; D might be TRBD1 (5 bases). The V end lost 1 base, the J end lost 3 bases, and 13 bases lay between the germline ends. CDR3 length: 15 amino acids. Germline CDR1 reads DFQATT; CDR2 reads SNEGSKA (reference sequence). CDR3 protein: CSARVAGKTNQPQHF. The CDR3 DNA sequence: TGCAGTGCTAGAGTGGCAGGGAAAACCAATCAGCCCCAGCATTTT.

The V gene is TRBV10-3, the J gene TRBJ2-3; D possibly uses TRBD1 or TRBD2 (5 bases each). The CDR3 sequence is 16 residues long. Germline V gives CDR1 ENHRY, CDR2 SYGVKD. Trimming shortened V by 3 bases and J by 1 base, and 14 bases separated the two germline ends. CDR3 amino acids: CAISDGTRPGTDTQYF. CDR3 DNA: TGTGCCATCAGTGATGGGACGCGCCCAGGCACAGATACGCAGTATTTT.

With respect to this clonotype: Its ends do not fully match the called genes, so a read error is possible. The V and J genes are TRBV6-2 or TRBV6-3 and TRBJ1-2; unclear D gene. There are 12 residues in the CDR3. The germline gives CDR1 MNHEY, CDR2 SVGEGT. CDR3 protein: CAGSSGRYGYTF. The DNA of the CDR3 is TGCGCCGGCAGTTCCGGACGGTATGGCTACACCTTC.